This paragraph reports one TCR beta chain. Its antigen is still unknown. Authors' analysis steps: ImmunoSEQ sequences covered only the junction and lacked quality scores; filtering therefore differed. Sequencing was performed with immunoSEQ multiplex PCR; in TCRdb, only in-frame clones are kept and a portion is missing. The DNA gave D and trimming, while V, J and clone size come from that table. This sample has about 2.4 million clones, with more than 80% found just once. The entry originates in a study of shared clonotypes between healthy human individuals. At the level of the study: There were three CD4 naive, three CD4 memory, two CD8 naive and one CD8 memory plates per donor. Study-level findings and limits: Non-shared clonotypes had lower generation probabilities than clonotypes shared by all four sorted-subset donors.

This TCR was sampled from a man between 18 and 35 years old in good health. Sequencing was performed on naive CD4+ T cells sorted from blood. The subset was: CD45RA+ positively selected.

The CDR3 coding sequence is TGTGCCAGTATTTCCTTCGGGGACAGAGACTACGAGCAGTACTTC. Translating it yields CASISFGDRDYEQYF. The J gene is TRBJ2-7, the V gene TRBV19, with TRBD1 matching over 7 bases. Germline lookup yields CDR1 LNHDA and CDR2 SQIVND (reference sequence). CDR3 length: 15 residues. The trim removed 7 bases at V and 3 bases at J, leaving 12 bases unmatched.